The sequence of this T cell receptor beta chain was determined in a study of blood T cell repertoires in COVID-19. V shed 1 base and J shed 2 bases, with 5 bases lying between them. Germline loops: CDR1 LGHNA, CDR2 YSLEER. This CDR3 is 13 amino acids long. Generated by immunoSEQ multiplex PCR, the TCRdb table keeps only in-frame clones and is missing some. The sample carries 120,000 to 150,000 clones, approximately 90% recorded once. This receptor was identified in a woman aged 25 to 39 with acute COVID-19. Sequencing used PBMCs or T cells enriched from blood (not recorded which). J is TRBJ2-5 and V is TRBV4-3, with a weak D call TRBD1 (5 bases). CDR3 sequence: CASSQGQQETQYF. The CDR3 DNA follows: TGCGCCAGCAGCCAAGGACAGCAAGAGACCCAGTACTTC.